The 20 T cell receptor beta chains given below trace back to one sample, sequenced in a study of blood T cell repertoires in COVID-19. Clones were sequenced by immunoSEQ multiplex PCR, and TCRdb holds only the in-frame ones, with some missing. The data contain about 97,000 clones, about 87% of them singletons. Sequenced input: peripheral blood. The receptor set was obtained from a human donor in a cohort sampled during active COVID-19.

V and J are TRBV4-1 and TRBJ2-1; TRBD2 matches at 14 bases. Trimming removed 5 bases from V and 3 bases from J; junction bases left unmatched: 12. Germline assignment: CDR1 MGHRA and CDR2 YSYEKL. The CDR3 contains 19 residues. The CDR3 loop is CASSGPGLAGAILYNEQFF. CDR3 DNA: TGCGCCAGCAGCGGACCGGGACTAGCGGGAGCGATCCTCTACAATGAGCAGTTCTTC.

The chain is built from TRBV7-2 and TRBJ2-1, with 7 bases matching TRBD2. The CDR3 has 15 residues. Germline V gives CDR1 SGHTA, CDR2 FQGNSA. Losses at the gene ends were 5 bases for V and 8 bases for J; bases not matched to a gene: 12. CDR3 residues: CASSPAGTTSDEQFF. The CDR3 nucleotides read TGTGCCAGCAGCCCCGCCGGGACTACCAGTGATGAGCAGTTCTTC.

This clone has more than one count but fewer than ten. The chain recombines TRBV29-1 with TRBJ1-3; 7 nucleotides line up with TRBD1. Trimming cost V 4 bases and J 4 bases; bases outside gene matches: 7. The CDR3 consists of 14 residues. Germline values: CDR1 SQVTM, CDR2 ANQGSEA. CDR3 coding DNA: TGCAGCGTTGTGGCAGGGGGTAGGGGAAACACCATATATTTT. This gives the protein CSVVAGGRGNTIYF. Supplemented by reference TRBV29-1 and TRBJ1-3, the full variable domain reads SAVISQKPSRDICQRGTSLTIQCQVDSQVTMMFWYRQQPGQSLTLIATANQGSEATYESGFVIDKFPISRPNLTFSTLTVSNMSPEDSSIYLCSVVAGGRGNTIYFGEGSWLTVV.

This chain joins TRBV7-9 and TRBJ1-2; 8 nucleotides match TRBD1. Germline lookup yields CDR1 SEHNR and CDR2 FQNEAQ (reference sequence). The CDR3 is 17 amino acids. J gave up 4 bases and V 4 bases, and 14 bases lay outside the gene matches. CDR3 DNA: TGTGCCAGCAGCTCCACCAGGGGGCTTTTTAGTATCTATGGCTACACCTTC. This translates into CASSSTRGLFSIYGYTF.

The genes are TRBV5-1 and TRBJ1-5; possible D gene TRBD1, 6 bases. Germline assignment: CDR1 SGHRS and CDR2 YFSETQ. The CDR3 contains 13 residues. Trimming took 3 bases from V and 4 from J, leaving 8 bases between them. CDR3 amino acids: CASSSDSNQPQHF. The DNA for the CDR3 is TGCGCCAGCAGCTCGGACAGTAATCAGCCCCAGCATTTT.

The chain uses TRBV27 and TRBJ2-2, with TRBD2 identical over 11 bases. The CDR3 spans 16 residues. Trimming took 6 bases from V and 7 from J; bases not matched to a gene: 10. The germline CDR1 and CDR2 sequences are MNHEY and SMNVEV (reference sequence). CDR3 residues: CASRILAGGQIGELFF. In DNA form, the CDR3 reads TGTGCCAGCAGAATCCTAGCGGGAGGTCAGATCGGGGAGCTGTTTTTT.

The rearrangement joins TRBV9 to TRBJ1-5; unclear D gene. CDR3 length equals 14 residues. Germline-derived CDR1 and CDR2 are SGDLS and YYNGEE. The V end was cut by 2 bases, the J end by 6 bases, with 12 bases between. The CDR3 DNA reads as TGTGCCAGCAGCGTTGGGAGTAGGTTTCAGCCCCAGCATTTT. Protein: CASSVGSRFQPQHF.

The V gene is TRBV7-6, the J gene TRBJ2-7; 9 bases are shared with TRBD1. V trimming: 1 base; J trimming: 5 bases; junction bases outside the gene matches: 9. This CDR3 has 16 amino acids. Germline loops: CDR1 SGHVS, CDR2 FNYEAQ. The CDR3 reads CASSLVPGQGSNEQYF. In DNA form, the CDR3 reads TGTGCCAGCAGCTTAGTCCCGGGACAGGGATCAAACGAGCAGTACTTC.

The chain employs TRBV7-6 and TRBJ2-1, with D perhaps matching TRBD2 (6 bases). Trimming stripped 5 bases from V and 10 bases from J, with 18 bases between. This CDR3 comprises 14 residues. Germline V lookup: CDR1 SGHVS, CDR2 FNYEAQ. In DNA form, the CDR3 reads TGTGCCAGCAGCCCGGACGGTCCCCGGGAGGAGCAGTTCTTC. It codes for CASSPDGPREEQFF.

The chain links TRBV9 to TRBJ1-4; no definite D call. V was pared by 0 bases and J by 5 bases, with 5 bases between. CDR1 SGDLS and CDR2 YYNGEE come from the germline V gene. CDR3 length: 13 residues. The CDR3 protein is CASSVEPNEKLFF. The DNA of the CDR3 is TGTGCCAGCAGCGTAGAGCCGAATGAAAAACTGTTTTTT.

V and J are TRBV27 and TRBJ2-7, with 9 bases matching TRBD1. Trimming at V came to 6 bases and at J to 2 bases, leaving 8 bases not matched to a gene. In germline, CDR1 is MNHEY, CDR2 SMNVEV (reference sequence). The CDR3 covers 15 residues. The CDR3 loop is CASRAGQGPTYEQYF. The CDR3 coding sequence is TGTGCCAGCAGGGCGGGACAGGGACCTACCTACGAGCAGTACTTC.

V usage is TRBV5-1 and J usage is TRBJ2-3, with 7 bases that match TRBD2. Germline loops: CDR1 SGHRS, CDR2 YFSETQ. The CDR3 spans 16 residues. Losses at the gene ends were 6 bases for V and 0 bases for J; bases not matched to a gene: 10. The CDR3 sequence is CASKALAVASTDTQYF. CDR3 DNA: TGCGCCAGCAAAGCGCTAGCGGTTGCTAGCACAGATACGCAGTATTTT.

This rearrangement joins TRBV2 to TRBJ1-5; TRBD1 is a possible D gene (5 bases). The V end lost 5 bases, the J end lost 2 bases, and 13 bases lay between the germline ends. Germline lookup yields CDR1 SNHLY and CDR2 FYNNEI. This CDR3 region has 15 residues. The CDR3 sequence: CASSPLGGGNQPQHF. Written as DNA, the CDR3 is TGTGCCAGCAGTCCTCTCGGGGGTGGCAATCAGCCCCAGCATTTT. Based on the CDR3 plus reference TRBV2 and TRBJ1-5, the full variable domain is EPEVTQTPSHQVTQMGQEVILRCVPISNHLYFYWYRQILGQKVEFLVSFYNNEISEKSEIFDDQFSVERPDGSNFTLKIRSTKLEDSAMYFCASSPLGGGNQPQHFGDGTRLSIL.

This clone has only a few counts. The chain carries TRBV9 and TRBJ2-7, with a tentative D call TRBD2 (5 bases). Trimming removed 3 bases at V and 2 bases at J, with 12 bases between. The CDR3 spans 14 residues. Per germline, CDR1 SGDLS and CDR2 YYNGEE. CDR3 in DNA: TGTGCCAGCAGCGAGGGAGCCCCCACCTACGAGCAGTACTTC. It translates to CASSEGAPTYEQYF. Combining the CDR3 with reference TRBV9 and TRBJ2-7 gives the whole variable domain DSGVTQTPKHLITATGQRVTLRCSPRSGDLSVYWYQQSLDQGLQFLIQYYNGEERAKGNILERFSAQQFPDLHSELNLSSLELGDSALYFCASSEGAPTYEQYFGPGTRLTVT.

V and J are TRBV2 and TRBJ2-1; D is unresolved. CDR1 SNHLY and CDR2 FYNNEI come from the germline V gene. The V end was cut by 4 bases, the J end by 4 bases, with 11 bases between. CDR3 length equals 14 residues. As DNA, the CDR3 is TGTGCCAGCAGTGGCCTCATAGAGTACAATGAGCAGTTCTTC. Amino acids: CASSGLIEYNEQFF.

The chain recombines TRBV6-5 with TRBJ1-3; D perhaps matches TRBD1 (6 bases). Germline-derived CDR1 and CDR2 are MNHEY and SVGAGI. The CDR3 sequence is 14 residues long. Trimming cost V 6 bases and J 3 bases, with 12 bases left between them. The CDR3 sequence: CASREGVGGNTIYF. The CDR3 nucleotides read TGTGCCAGCAGAGAGGGGGTCGGTGGAAACACCATATATTTT.

The J gene is TRBJ2-7, the V gene TRBV28; 9 bases fit TRBD2. CDR1 MDHEN and CDR2 SYDVKM come from the germline V gene. V lost 5 bases, J lost 3 bases, and 14 bases stayed unmatched. The CDR3 is made up of 17 amino acids. In nucleotides, the CDR3 is TGTGCCAGCAGTGGGGGGGGAAGCGGGAGGTATTTCTACGAGCAGTACTTC. It encodes CASSGGGSGRYFYEQYF.

The genes are TRBV18 and TRBJ1-6; 9 nucleotides agree with TRBD1. Germline values: CDR1 KGHSH, CDR2 LQKENI. The junction had 5 bases not matched to a gene; V was cut back by 6 bases and J by 8 bases. The CDR3 is 14 residues long. The CDR3: CASSRDRDHSPLHF. CDR3 sequence (DNA): TGTGCCAGCTCGAGGGACAGGGATCATTCACCCCTCCACTTT.

The J gene is TRBJ1-2, the V gene TRBV3-1 (or the pseudogene TRBV3-2); 7 positions match TRBD1. The CDR3 is 13 residues long. J lost 8 bases, V lost 3 bases, and 6 bases had no gene match. The germline CDR1 and CDR2 sequences are LGHDT and YNNKEL (reference sequence). The CDR3 reads CASSHWTGRGYTF. CDR3 nucleotides: TGTGCCAGCAGCCACTGGACAGGTCGGGGCTACACCTTC.

The chain is built from TRBV9 and TRBJ2-1; 7 bases fit TRBD1. The germline CDR1 and CDR2 sequences are SGDLS and YYNGEE. The CDR3 runs 16 residues. Germline trimming cut 3 bases from V and 0 bases from J; bases unmatched to any gene: 6. Written as DNA, the CDR3 is TGTGCCAGCAGCGCACAGGGACAGAACTCCTACAATGAGCAGTTCTTC. Protein: CASSAQGQNSYNEQFF. Using reference TRBV9 and TRBJ2-1 for the parts outside the CDR3, the full variable domain is DSGVTQTPKHLITATGQRVTLRCSPRSGDLSVYWYQQSLDQGLQFLIQYYNGEERAKGNILERFSAQQFPDLHSELNLSSLELGDSALYFCASSAQGQNSYNEQFFGPGTRLTVL.